The clone carrying this TCR beta chain was recorded only once. The antigen is unknown. This record belongs to a study of OX40 agonist ivuxolimab in advanced cancers. The wider study: Patients in the trial were receiving intravenous ivuxolimab every 2 weeks, at doses of 0.01 to 10 mg/kg. Age averaged about 66 years (range roughly 23 to 79), and 82.7% were male.

Generated by immunoSEQ multiplex PCR, the TCRdb table keeps only in-frame clones and is missing some. The sample lists around 50,000 clones; 87% were seen once. There are 14 residues in the CDR3. V lost 0 bases and J lost 0, with 6 bases in between. Germline assignment: CDR1 SGDLS and CDR2 YYNGEE. Findings and caveats of the study: In general, CD8+ T cells held more expanded clones than CD4+ did, on average.

The sample here was CD4+ or CD8+ T cells sorted from blood, taken in a trial of the OX40 agonist ivuxolimab. The TCR originated in an adult with an advanced solid tumor such as melanoma, head and neck, liver or kidney cancer. V is TRBV9 and J is TRBJ1-1; the D is unclear. The DNA of the CDR3 is TGTGCCAGCAGCGTAGCGGCAGTGAACACTGAAGCTTTCTTT. It codes for CASSVAAVNTEAFF. The variable domain in full, completed from reference TRBV9 and TRBJ1-1, reads DSGVTQTPKHLITATGQRVTLRCSPRSGDLSVYWYQQSLDQGLQFLIQYYNGEERAKGNILERFSAQQFPDLHSELNLSSLELGDSALYFCASSVAAVNTEAFFGQGTRLTVV.